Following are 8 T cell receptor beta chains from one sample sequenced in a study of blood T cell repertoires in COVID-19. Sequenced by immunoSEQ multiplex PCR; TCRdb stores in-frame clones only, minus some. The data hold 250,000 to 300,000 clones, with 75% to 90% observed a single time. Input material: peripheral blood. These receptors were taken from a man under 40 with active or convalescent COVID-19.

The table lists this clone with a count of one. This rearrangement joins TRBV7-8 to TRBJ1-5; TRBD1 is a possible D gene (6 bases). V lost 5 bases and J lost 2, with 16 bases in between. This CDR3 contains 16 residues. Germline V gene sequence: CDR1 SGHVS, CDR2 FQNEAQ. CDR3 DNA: TGTGCCAGCAGCCGCGGGGGGCAGAAGGGCAATCAGCCCCAGCATTTT. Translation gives CASSRGGQKGNQPQHF.

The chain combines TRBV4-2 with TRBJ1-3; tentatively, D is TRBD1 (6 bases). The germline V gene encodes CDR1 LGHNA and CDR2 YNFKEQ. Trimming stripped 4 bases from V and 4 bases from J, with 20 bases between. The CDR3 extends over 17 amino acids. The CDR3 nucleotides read TGTGCCAGCAGCCCTACCGGGGTACAGGGTTCAGGAAACACCATATATTTT. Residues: CASSPTGVQGSGNTIYF.

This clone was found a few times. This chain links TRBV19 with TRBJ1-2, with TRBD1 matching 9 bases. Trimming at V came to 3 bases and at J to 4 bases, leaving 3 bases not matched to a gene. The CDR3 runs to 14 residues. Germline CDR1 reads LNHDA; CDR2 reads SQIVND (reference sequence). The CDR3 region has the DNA TGTGCCAGTAGTATGGACAGGGGTCCCTATGGCTACACCTTC. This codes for CASSMDRGPYGYTF.

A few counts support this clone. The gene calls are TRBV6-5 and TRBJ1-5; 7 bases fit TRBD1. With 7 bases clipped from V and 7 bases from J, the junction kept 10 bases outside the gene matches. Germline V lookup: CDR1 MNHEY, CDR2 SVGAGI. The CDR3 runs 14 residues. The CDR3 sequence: CASNSAGGRQPQHF. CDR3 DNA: TGTGCCAGCAATTCCGCAGGGGGTCGGCAGCCCCAGCATTTT.

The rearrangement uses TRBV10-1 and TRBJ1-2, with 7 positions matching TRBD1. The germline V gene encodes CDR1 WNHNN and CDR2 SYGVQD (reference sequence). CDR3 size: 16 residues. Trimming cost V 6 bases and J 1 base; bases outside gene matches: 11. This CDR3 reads CASSDVGTENNYGYTF. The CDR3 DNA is TGCGCCAGCAGCGACGTTGGGACAGAAAATAACTATGGCTACACCTTC.

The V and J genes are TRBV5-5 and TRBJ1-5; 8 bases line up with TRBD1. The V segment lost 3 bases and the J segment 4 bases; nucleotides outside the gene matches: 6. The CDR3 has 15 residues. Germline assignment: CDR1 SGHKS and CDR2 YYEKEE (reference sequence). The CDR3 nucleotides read TGTGCCAGCAGCTCCGGGACAGGACAGAATCAGCCCCAGCATTTT. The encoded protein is CASSSGTGQNQPQHF.

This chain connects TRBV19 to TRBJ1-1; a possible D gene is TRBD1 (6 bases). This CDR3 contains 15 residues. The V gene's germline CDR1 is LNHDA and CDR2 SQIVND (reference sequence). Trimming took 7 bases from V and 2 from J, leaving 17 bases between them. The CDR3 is CASTVSGAGNTEAFF. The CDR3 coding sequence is TGTGCCAGTACCGTGTCAGGGGCGGGTAACACTGAAGCTTTCTTT.

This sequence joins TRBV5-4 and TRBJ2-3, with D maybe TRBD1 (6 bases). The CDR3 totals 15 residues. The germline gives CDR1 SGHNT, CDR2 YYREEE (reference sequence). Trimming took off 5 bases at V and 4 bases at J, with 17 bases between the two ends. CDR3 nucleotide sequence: TGTGCCAGCAGGAGGACAGTCGCTGAATCAGATACGCAGTATTTT. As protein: CASRRTVAESDTQYF.